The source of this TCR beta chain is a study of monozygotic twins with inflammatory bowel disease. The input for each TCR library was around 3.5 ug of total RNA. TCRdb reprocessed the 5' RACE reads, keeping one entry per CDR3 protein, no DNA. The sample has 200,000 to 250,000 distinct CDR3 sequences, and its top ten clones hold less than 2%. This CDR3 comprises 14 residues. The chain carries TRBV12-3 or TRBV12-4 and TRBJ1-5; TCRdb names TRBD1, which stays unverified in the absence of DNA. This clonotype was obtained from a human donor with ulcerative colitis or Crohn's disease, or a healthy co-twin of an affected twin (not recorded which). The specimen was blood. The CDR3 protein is CASSPGQGYQPQHF.